Here is one TCR beta chain with its context. Its antigen is not known. These data originate in a study of cytomegalovirus exposure and HLA in healthy donors. Study overall: HLA-typed donors were the source of approximately 88 million unique TCRs held in an early data release.

Findings and caveats of the study: Upon later analysis, HLA-associated TCR beta chains proved more clonally expanded than other, equally common chains. Sequences of the TCR beta chain were said to predict the HLA-A and HLA-B alleles of most subjects accurately. Among the most significant clusters, several appeared linked to common viral pathogens in a later analysis.

Primers included in the PCR were 60 Vbeta and 13 Jbeta primers. Some clones are missing from TCRdb's copy, which holds only in-frame ones; the method was immunoSEQ multiplex PCR. The table records more than 140,000 clones, over 75% of them present only once. Germline V gene data show CDR1 as SGHNT and CDR2 as YYREEE (reference sequence). V was pared by 1 base and J by 13 bases, with 14 bases of the junction left unmatched. CDR3 length: 15 residues. The chain combines TRBV5-4 with TRBJ2-1, with TRBD1 matching over 7 bases. This TCR was sampled from a young man in good health and CMV-seropositive. Source material: PBMCs. The DNA for the CDR3 is TGTGCCAGCAGCTTGTTTACAGGGGAACGGGGTTTTCAGTTCTTC. Protein sequence: CASSLFTGERGFQFF.